The text below deals with one T cell receptor (beta chain). What it binds is unknown. The germline gives CDR1 SGHRS, CDR2 YFSETQ. Trimming shortened V by 0 bases and J by 2 bases, and 11 bases separated the two germline ends. This CDR3 contains 16 residues. The data derive from a study of shared clonotypes between healthy human individuals. The method was immunoSEQ multiplex PCR; TCRdb's version includes in-frame clones alone and lacks a portion of them. The sample lists over a million clones, around 97% seen once, with roughly 1.2% in the top ten. Adult Caucasians living in Nashville, Tennessee made up all of the donors. The authors divided CD4+ cells into CD45RA+ naive and CD45RA-negative memory subsets. Study-level points and caveats: Compared with memory subsets, naive subsets generally had larger estimated richness. In contrast to clonotypes shared by all four donors, non-shared clonotypes had lower generation probabilities.

The TCR comes from a man aged 30-40 years in good health. The sequencing input was naive CD4+ T cells sorted from blood. Subset: CD45RA+ positively selected. The chain recombines TRBV5-1 with TRBJ2-2; no clear D gene. The CDR3 region has the DNA TGCGCCAGCAGCTTGGCGGTAACTTACAACACCGGGGAGCTGTTTTTT. This encodes CASSLAVTYNTGELFF.